A selection of T cell receptor beta chains follows, all from one sample in a study of blood T cell repertoires in COVID-19. Using immunoSEQ multiplex PCR, the repertoire was profiled, and TCRdb retains in-frame clones only, with some absent. The sample comprises under 200,000 clones, around 86% of which are singletons, and under 0.65% rests with the top ten. Input material: peripheral blood. These receptors were obtained from a man aged 55-75 years with COVID-19, enrolled during active disease. CDR3s include the opening cysteine and the closing phenylalanine or tryptophan. Each record gives: V gene, clone size, J gene, D gene, CDR3 DNA, CDR3 protein. The D gene is left open where the match is weak. Expanded clones get a size class; other rows say once, few or many, or leave the size out.

v_gene: TRBV28; abundance: -; j_gene: TRBJ1-1; d_gene: -; CDR3nt: TGTGCCAGCAGTTTGACGAGGAAAGCTTTCTTT; CDR3aa: CASSLTRKAFF
v_gene: TRBV15; abundance: -; j_gene: TRBJ1-3; d_gene: TRBD1; CDR3nt: TGTGCCACCAGCGGGCCCGGGACAGGGCTCCTAGGAAACACCATATATTTT; CDR3aa: CATSGPGTGLLGNTIYF
v_gene: TRBV4-1; abundance: -; j_gene: TRBJ1-1; d_gene: TRBD1; CDR3nt: TGCGCCAGCAGCCGATCGGGACAGGTTAACACTGAAGCTTTCTTT; CDR3aa: CASSRSGQVNTEAFF
v_gene: TRBV19; abundance: -; j_gene: TRBJ2-3; d_gene: TRBD2; CDR3nt: TGTGCCGGGGCTAGCGGGGGGGCAGGAACGCAGTATTTT; CDR3aa: CAGASGGAGTQYF
v_gene: TRBV3-1/TRBV3-2; abundance: -; j_gene: TRBJ2-3; d_gene: -; CDR3nt: TGTGCCAGCAGCCAACACAACAGGTCCCCAGATACGCAGTATTTT; CDR3aa: CASSQHNRSPDTQYF
v_gene: TRBV6-5; abundance: -; j_gene: TRBJ1-2; d_gene: -; CDR3nt: TGTGCCAGCAGGTCAGCCGCCGGGTCCTATGGCTACACCTTC; CDR3aa: CASRSAAGSYGYTF
v_gene: TRBV18; abundance: -; j_gene: TRBJ2-2; d_gene: TRBD1; CDR3nt: TGTGCCAGCTCACCACCCACAGGGGGCGCCACCGGGGAGCTGTTTTTT; CDR3aa: CASSPPTGGATGELFF
v_gene: TRBV18; abundance: -; j_gene: TRBJ2-2; d_gene: TRBD2; CDR3nt: TGTGCCAGCTCGCCTACTAGCGGGAGAGGCAACGGGGAGCTGTTTTTT; CDR3aa: CASSPTSGRGNGELFF
v_gene: TRBV6-2/TRBV6-3; abundance: -; j_gene: TRBJ2-2; d_gene: -; CDR3nt: TGTGCCAGCAGTCACCTAACGAGGGAGCTGTTTTTT; CDR3aa: CASSHLTRELFF
v_gene: TRBV4-2; abundance: -; j_gene: TRBJ1-1; d_gene: -; CDR3nt: TGTGCCAGCAGCCAAGAAGGCGGCACTGAAGCTTTCTTT; CDR3aa: CASSQEGGTEAFF
v_gene: TRBV29-1; abundance: -; j_gene: TRBJ2-7; d_gene: -; CDR3nt: TGCAGCGCCCAAGAGGGCGCTACCTACGAGCAGTACTTC; CDR3aa: CSAQEGATYEQYF
v_gene: TRBV25-1; abundance: -; j_gene: TRBJ2-3; d_gene: TRBD1; CDR3nt: TGTGCCAGCATTGGGGACAGGAATTCAGATACGCAGTATTTT; CDR3aa: CASIGDRNSDTQYF
v_gene: TRBV6-5; abundance: -; j_gene: TRBJ2-3; d_gene: TRBD1; CDR3nt: TGTGCCAGCAGTTCCGGGACAGGGTACTCGGATACGCAGTATTTT; CDR3aa: CASSSGTGYSDTQYF
v_gene: TRBV7-2; abundance: -; j_gene: TRBJ2-5; d_gene: TRBD1; CDR3nt: TGTGCCAGCAGCAGCTGGGTGGGACAGGGGGCGGAGACCCAGTACTTC; CDR3aa: CASSSWVGQGAETQYF
v_gene: TRBV7-2; abundance: few; j_gene: TRBJ1-5; d_gene: -; CDR3nt: TGTGCCAGCAGCTTAAGTTCGGTAGTGATGAATCAGCCCCAGCATTTT; CDR3aa: CASSLSSVVMNQPQHF
v_gene: TRBV11-2; abundance: -; j_gene: TRBJ1-5; d_gene: -; CDR3nt: TGTGCCAGCAGCTCACAGGGTAGCAATCAGCCCCAGCATTTT; CDR3aa: CASSSQGSNQPQHF
v_gene: TRBV10-3; abundance: once; j_gene: TRBJ1-2; d_gene: TRBD1; CDR3nt: TGTGCCGCCTCAGGGGGGCTCGATTATGGCTACACCTTC; CDR3aa: CAASGGLDYGYTF
v_gene: TRBV11-2; abundance: few; j_gene: TRBJ2-5; d_gene: TRBD2; CDR3nt: TGTGCCAGCAGCTTAGATGGGCTAGCGGGCCAAAAGACCCAGTACTTC; CDR3aa: CASSLDGLAGQKTQYF
v_gene: TRBV7-7; abundance: -; j_gene: TRBJ1-3; d_gene: -; CDR3nt: TGTGCTAGCAGCTTAGGGAGGGGCTCTGGAAACACCATATATTTT; CDR3aa: CASSLGRGSGNTIYF
v_gene: TRBV5-1; abundance: -; j_gene: TRBJ1-4; d_gene: -; CDR3nt: TGCGCCAGCAGCTTGAGCTTGAGGCTCGGAGCCTCTAATGAAAAACTGTTTTTT; CDR3aa: CASSLSLRLGASNEKLFF
v_gene: TRBV3-1/TRBV3-2; abundance: -; j_gene: TRBJ1-1; d_gene: TRBD1; CDR3nt: TGTGCCAGCAGCCAAGATTTTAGGGGGCCCACTGAAGCTTTCTTT; CDR3aa: CASSQDFRGPTEAFF
v_gene: TRBV15; abundance: -; j_gene: TRBJ2-7; d_gene: -; CDR3nt: TGTGCCACCAGCAGAGATTACGCAGGGGCGAACTACGAGCAGTACTTC; CDR3aa: CATSRDYAGANYEQYF
v_gene: TRBV19; abundance: -; j_gene: TRBJ2-6; d_gene: TRBD1; CDR3nt: TGTGCCAGTAGTATCGCCGCCCCCTACCGGGACAGGTCTGGGGCCAACGTCCTGACTTTC; CDR3aa: CASSIAAPYRDRSGANVLTF
v_gene: TRBV7-9; abundance: -; j_gene: TRBJ1-5; d_gene: -; CDR3nt: TGTGCCAGCAGCTTAGCGACCACGTCCGGGGGAGGTAATCAGCCCCAGCATTTT; CDR3aa: CASSLATTSGGGNQPQHF
v_gene: TRBV11-2; abundance: -; j_gene: TRBJ2-5; d_gene: -; CDR3nt: TGTGCCAGCAGCTTCGCCGGCGGCGAGACCCAGTACTTC; CDR3aa: CASSFAGGETQYF
v_gene: TRBV4-3; abundance: -; j_gene: TRBJ2-1; d_gene: -; CDR3nt: TGCGCCAGCAGCCTCTACGGAGCGGGTAGCTCCTACAATGAGCAGTTCTTC; CDR3aa: CASSLYGAGSSYNEQFF
v_gene: TRBV27; abundance: -; j_gene: TRBJ2-2; d_gene: -; CDR3nt: TGTGCCAGCAGTTTATCACGGGGGAACACCGGGGAGCTGTTTTTT; CDR3aa: CASSLSRGNTGELFF
v_gene: TRBV6-5; abundance: -; j_gene: TRBJ2-5; d_gene: -; CDR3nt: TGTGCCAGCAGGGAGGACAGCAGTCAAGAGACCCAGTACTTC; CDR3aa: CASREDSSQETQYF